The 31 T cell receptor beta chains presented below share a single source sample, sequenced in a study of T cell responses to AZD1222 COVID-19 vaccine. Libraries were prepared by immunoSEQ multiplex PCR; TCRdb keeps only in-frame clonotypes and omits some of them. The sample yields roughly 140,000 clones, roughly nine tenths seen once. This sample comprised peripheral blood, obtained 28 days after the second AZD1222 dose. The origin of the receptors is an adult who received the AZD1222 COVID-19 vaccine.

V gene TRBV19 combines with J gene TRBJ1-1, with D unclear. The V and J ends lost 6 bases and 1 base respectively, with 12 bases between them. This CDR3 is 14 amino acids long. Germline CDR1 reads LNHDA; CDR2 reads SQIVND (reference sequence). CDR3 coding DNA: TGTGCCAGTAGCGCCGGATACAAGAACACTGAAGCTTTCTTT. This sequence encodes CASSAGYKNTEAFF.

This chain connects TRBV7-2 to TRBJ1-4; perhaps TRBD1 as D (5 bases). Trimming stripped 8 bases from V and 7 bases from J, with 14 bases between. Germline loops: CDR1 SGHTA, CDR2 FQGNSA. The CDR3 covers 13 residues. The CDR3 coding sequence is TGTGCCAGCGGTCAGGGTCAAGGTGAAAAACTGTTTTTT. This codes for CASGQGQGEKLFF.

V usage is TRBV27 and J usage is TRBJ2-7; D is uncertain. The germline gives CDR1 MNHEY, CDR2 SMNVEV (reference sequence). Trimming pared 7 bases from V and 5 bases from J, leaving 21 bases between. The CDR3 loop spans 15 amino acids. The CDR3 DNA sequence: TGTGCCAGCAAGCACAGAGAGCCCACTGAGAACGAGCAGTACTTC. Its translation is CASKHREPTENEQYF.

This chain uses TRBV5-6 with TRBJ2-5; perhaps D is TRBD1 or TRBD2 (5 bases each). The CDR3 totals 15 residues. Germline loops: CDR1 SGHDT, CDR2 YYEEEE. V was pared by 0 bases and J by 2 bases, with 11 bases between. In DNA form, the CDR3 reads TGTGCCAGCAGCTTGGCCGGGACCTTACAAGAGACCCAGTACTTC. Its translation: CASSLAGTLQETQYF.

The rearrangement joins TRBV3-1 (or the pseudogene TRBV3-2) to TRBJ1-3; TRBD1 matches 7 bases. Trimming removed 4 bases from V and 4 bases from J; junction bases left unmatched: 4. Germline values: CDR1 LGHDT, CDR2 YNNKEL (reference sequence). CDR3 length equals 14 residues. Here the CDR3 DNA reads TGTGCCAGCAGCCTATCAGGGGGAGGAAACACCATATATTTT. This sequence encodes CASSLSGGGNTIYF.

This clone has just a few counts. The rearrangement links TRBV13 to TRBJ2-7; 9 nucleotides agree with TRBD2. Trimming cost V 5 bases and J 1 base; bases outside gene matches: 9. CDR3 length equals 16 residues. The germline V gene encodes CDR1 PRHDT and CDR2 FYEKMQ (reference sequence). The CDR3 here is CASSPPGTSSSYEQYF. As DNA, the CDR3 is TGTGCCAGCAGCCCCCCCGGGACTAGCAGTTCCTACGAGCAGTACTTC. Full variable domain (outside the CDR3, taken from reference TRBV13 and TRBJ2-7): AAGVIQSPRHLIKEKRETATLKCYPIPRHDTVYWYQQGPGQDPQFLISFYEKMQSDKGSIPDRFSAQQFSDYHSELNMSSLELGDSALYFCASSPPGTSSSYEQYFGPGTRLTVT.

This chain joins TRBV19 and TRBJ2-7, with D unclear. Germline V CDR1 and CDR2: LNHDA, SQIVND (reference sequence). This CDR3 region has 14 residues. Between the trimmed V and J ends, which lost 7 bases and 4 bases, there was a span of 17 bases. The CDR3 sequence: CASKWSPQSYEQYF. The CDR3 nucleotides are TGTGCCAGTAAATGGAGCCCACAATCTTACGAGCAGTACTTC.

Here the CDR3 DNA reads TGTGCCAGCGGTCCAGGGACAGGGGTCGGTACGCAGTATTTT. Protein product: CASGPGTGVGTQYF. The V gene is TRBV6-4, the J gene TRBJ2-3, with 10 bases matching TRBD1. Trimming at V came to 8 bases and at J to 8 bases, leaving 10 bases not matched to a gene. Germline CDR1 reads MRHNA; CDR2 reads SNTAGT. The CDR3 is 14 amino acids.

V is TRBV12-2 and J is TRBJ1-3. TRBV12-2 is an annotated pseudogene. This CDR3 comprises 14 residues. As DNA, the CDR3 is TGTGCAAGCCCCGTAGCTACTTTTGGAAACACCATATATTTT. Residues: CASPVATFGNTIYF.

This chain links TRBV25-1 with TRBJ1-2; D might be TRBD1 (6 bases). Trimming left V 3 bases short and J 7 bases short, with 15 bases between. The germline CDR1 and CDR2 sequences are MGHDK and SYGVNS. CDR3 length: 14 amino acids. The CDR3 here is CASSESNSRGGYTF. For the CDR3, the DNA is TGTGCCAGCAGTGAGTCGAACAGCAGGGGTGGCTACACCTTC.

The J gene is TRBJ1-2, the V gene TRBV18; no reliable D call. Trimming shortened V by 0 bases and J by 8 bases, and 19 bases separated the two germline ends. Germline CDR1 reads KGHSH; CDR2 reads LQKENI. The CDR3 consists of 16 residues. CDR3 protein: CASSPPGSSGSGGYTF. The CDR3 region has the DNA TGTGCCAGCTCACCACCGGGAAGTTCCGGGTCCGGGGGCTACACCTTC. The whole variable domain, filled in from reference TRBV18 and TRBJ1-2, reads NAGVMQNPRHLVRRRGQEARLRCSPMKGHSHVYWYRQLPEEGLKFMVYLQKENIIDESGMPKERFSAEFPKEGPSILRIQQVVRGDSAAYFCASSPPGSSGSGGYTFGSGTRLTVV.

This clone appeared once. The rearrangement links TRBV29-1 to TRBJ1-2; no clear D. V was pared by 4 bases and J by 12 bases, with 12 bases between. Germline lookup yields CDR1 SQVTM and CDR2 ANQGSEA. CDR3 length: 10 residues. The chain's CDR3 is CSVGPGLDTF. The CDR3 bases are TGCAGCGTTGGTCCGGGTTTGGACACCTTC.

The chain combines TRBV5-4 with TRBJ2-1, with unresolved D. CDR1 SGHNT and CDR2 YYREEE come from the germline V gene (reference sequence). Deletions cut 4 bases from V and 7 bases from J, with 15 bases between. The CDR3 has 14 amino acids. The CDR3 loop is CASSADPLRNEQFF. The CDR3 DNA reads TGTGCCAGCAGCGCGGACCCTTTGCGGAATGAGCAGTTCTTC.

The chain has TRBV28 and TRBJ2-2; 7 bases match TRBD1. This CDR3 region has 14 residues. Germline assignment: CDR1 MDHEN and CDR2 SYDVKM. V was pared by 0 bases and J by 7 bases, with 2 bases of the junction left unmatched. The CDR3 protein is CASSLWTGIGELFF. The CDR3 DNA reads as TGTGCCAGCAGTTTATGGACAGGGATCGGGGAGCTGTTTTTT. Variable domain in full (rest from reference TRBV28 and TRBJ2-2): DVKVTQSSRYLVKRTGEKVFLECVQDMDHENMFWYRQDPGLGLRLIYFSYDVKMKEKGDIPEGYSVSREKKERFSLILESASTNQTSMYLCASSLWTGIGELFFGEGSRLTVL.

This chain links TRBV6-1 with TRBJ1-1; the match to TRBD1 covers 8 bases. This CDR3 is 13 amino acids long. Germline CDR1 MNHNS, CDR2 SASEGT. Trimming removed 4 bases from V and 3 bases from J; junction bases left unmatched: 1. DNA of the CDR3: TGTGCCAGCAGTGCGGACAGGGACACTGAAGCTTTCTTT. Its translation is CASSADRDTEAFF.

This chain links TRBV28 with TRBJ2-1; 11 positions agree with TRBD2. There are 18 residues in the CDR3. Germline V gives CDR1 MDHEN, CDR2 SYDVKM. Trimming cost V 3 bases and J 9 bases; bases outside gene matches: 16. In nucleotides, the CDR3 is TGTGCCAGCAGTTTCGGGGTGTGGAGTAGCGGGAGGGCCGGTGAGCAGTTCTTC. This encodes CASSFGVWSSGRAGEQFF.

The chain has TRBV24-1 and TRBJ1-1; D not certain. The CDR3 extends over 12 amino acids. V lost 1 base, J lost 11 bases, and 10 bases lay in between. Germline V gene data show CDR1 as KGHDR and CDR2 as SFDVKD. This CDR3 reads CATSDFGMDAFF. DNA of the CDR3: TGTGCCACCAGTGATTTTGGGATGGACGCTTTCTTT.

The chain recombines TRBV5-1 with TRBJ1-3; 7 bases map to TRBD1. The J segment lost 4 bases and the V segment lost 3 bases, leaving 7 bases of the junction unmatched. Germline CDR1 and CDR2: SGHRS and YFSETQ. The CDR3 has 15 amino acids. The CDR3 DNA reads TGCGCCAGCAGCTCAGGGGGTCCCCACGGAAACACCATATATTTT. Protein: CASSSGGPHGNTIYF.

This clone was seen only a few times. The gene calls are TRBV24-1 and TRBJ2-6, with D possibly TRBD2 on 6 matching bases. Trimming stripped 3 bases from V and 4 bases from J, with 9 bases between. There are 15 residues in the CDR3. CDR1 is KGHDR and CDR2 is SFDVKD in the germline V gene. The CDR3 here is CATSDRGRGANVLTF. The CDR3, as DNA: TGTGCCACCAGTGATCGGGGGAGGGGGGCCAACGTCCTGACTTTC.

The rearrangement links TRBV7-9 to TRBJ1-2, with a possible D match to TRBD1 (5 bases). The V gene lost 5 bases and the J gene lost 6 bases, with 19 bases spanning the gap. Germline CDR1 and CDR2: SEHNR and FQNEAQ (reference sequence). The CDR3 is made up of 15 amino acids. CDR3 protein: CASSVRGGDTDGYTF. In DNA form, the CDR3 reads TGTGCCAGCAGCGTCCGGGGGGGAGACACGGATGGCTACACCTTC.

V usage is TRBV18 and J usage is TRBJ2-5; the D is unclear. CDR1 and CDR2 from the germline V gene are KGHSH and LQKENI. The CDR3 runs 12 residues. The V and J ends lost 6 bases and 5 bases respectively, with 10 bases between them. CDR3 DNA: TGTGCCAGCTCCGAATCACGCGAGACCCAGTACTTC. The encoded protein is CASSESRETQYF.

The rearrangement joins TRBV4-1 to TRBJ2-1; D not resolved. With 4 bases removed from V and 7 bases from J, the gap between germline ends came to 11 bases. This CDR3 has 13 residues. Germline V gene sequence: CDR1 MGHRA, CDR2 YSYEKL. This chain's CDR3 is CASSPPPGNEQFF. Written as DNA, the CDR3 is TGCGCCAGCAGCCCTCCCCCCGGGAATGAGCAGTTCTTC.

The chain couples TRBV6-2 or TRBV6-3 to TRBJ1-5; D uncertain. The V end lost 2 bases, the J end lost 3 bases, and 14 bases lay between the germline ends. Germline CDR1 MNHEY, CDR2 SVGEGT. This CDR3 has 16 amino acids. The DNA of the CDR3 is TGTGCCAGCAGTTACAGGGAAGACGGACTCAATCAGCCCCAGCATTTT. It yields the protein CASSYREDGLNQPQHF.

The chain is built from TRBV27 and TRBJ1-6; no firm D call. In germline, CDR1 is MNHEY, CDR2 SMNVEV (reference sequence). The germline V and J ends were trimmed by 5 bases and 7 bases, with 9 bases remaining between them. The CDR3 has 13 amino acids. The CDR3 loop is CASSQRVNSPLHF. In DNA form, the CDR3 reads TGTGCCAGCAGTCAAAGAGTAAATTCACCCCTCCACTTT.

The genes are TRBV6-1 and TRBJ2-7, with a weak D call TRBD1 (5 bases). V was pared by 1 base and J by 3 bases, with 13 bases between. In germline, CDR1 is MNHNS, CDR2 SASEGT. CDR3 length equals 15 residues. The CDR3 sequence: CASSEGAGQIYEQYF. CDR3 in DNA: TGTGCCAGCAGTGAAGGGGCAGGGCAGATCTACGAGCAGTACTTC.

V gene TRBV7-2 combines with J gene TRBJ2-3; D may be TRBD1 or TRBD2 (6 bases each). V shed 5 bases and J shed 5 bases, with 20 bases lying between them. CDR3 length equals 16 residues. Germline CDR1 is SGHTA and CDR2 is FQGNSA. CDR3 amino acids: CASSPGVGLQGDTQYF. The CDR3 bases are TGTGCCAGCAGCCCGGGAGTGGGTTTACAGGGAGATACGCAGTATTTT.

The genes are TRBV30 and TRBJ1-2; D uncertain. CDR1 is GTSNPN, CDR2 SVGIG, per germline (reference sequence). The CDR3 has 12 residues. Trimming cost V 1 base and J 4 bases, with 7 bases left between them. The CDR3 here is CAWSEIAYGYTF. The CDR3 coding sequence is TGTGCCTGGAGTGAGATTGCCTATGGCTACACCTTC. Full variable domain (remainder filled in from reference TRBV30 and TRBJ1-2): SQTIHQWPATLVQPVGSPLSLECTVEGTSNPNLYWYRQAAGRGLQLLFYSVGIGQISSEVPQNLSASRPQDRQFILSSKKLLLSDSGFYLCAWSEIAYGYTFGSGTRLTVV.

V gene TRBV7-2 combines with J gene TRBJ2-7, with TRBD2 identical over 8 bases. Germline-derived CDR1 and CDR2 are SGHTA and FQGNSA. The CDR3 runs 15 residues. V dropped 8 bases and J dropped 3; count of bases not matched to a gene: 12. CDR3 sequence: CASPPPSGLNYEQYF. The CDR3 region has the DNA TGTGCCAGCCCCCCGCCTAGCGGGTTGAACTACGAGCAGTACTTC.

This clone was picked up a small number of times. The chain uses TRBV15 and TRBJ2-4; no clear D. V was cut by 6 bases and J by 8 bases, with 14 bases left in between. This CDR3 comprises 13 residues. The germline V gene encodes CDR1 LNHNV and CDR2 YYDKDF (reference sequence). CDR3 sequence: CATSREQPDIQYF. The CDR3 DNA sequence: TGTGCCACCAGTCGAGAACAGCCCGACATTCAGTACTTC.

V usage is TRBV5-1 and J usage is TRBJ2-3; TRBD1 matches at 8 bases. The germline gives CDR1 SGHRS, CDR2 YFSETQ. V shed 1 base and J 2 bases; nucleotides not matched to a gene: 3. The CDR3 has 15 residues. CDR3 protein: CASSLLQGATDTQYF. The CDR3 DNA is TGCGCCAGCAGCTTGCTGCAGGGGGCCACAGATACGCAGTATTTT.

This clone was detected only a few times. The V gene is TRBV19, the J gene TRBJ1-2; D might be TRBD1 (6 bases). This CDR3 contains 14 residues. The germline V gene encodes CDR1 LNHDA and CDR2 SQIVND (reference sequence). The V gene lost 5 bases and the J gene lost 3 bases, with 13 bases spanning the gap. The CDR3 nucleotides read TGTGCCAGTAGTTTCCGGGGGCCCGACTATGGCTACACCTTC. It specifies CASSFRGPDYGYTF.